The rows below give T cell receptor beta chains drawn from one sample of a study of CD8 T cells in ankylosing spondylitis. From the 5' RACE reads, TCRdb called clonotypes with MiXCR, one entry per CDR3 protein. The table has about 160,000 distinct CDR3 sequences, around 17% seen once. The specimen was blood, either unsorted or a sorted T cell fraction (not recorded which). The origin of the receptors is a male donor with ankylosing spondylitis or in good health (not recorded which). CDR3s include the opening cysteine and the closing phenylalanine or tryptophan. The D gene is left open where the match is weak. Only some rows state a clone size, as once, few, many or a class for expanded clones.

j_gene: TRBJ2-5; d_gene: TRBD2; abundance: many; v_gene: TRBV19; CDR3aa: CASSIGTSGSRETQYF; CDR3nt: TGTGCCAGTAGTATTGGGACTAGCGGGTCGAGAGAGACCCAGTACTTC
j_gene: TRBJ1-1; d_gene: TRBD1; abundance: -; v_gene: TRBV10-3; CDR3aa: CATNRMTGGDTETFF; CDR3nt: TGTGCCACGAACCGGATGACAGGGGGGGACACTGAAACTTTCTTT
j_gene: TRBJ1-2; d_gene: -; abundance: few; v_gene: TRBV12-3/TRBV12-4; CDR3aa: CASSPSGTLGYTF; CDR3nt: TGTGCCAGCAGTCCCAGTGGGACACTAGGCTACACCTTC
j_gene: TRBJ1-5; d_gene: -; abundance: many; v_gene: TRBV7-9; CDR3aa: CASSLGSFSRDVGSNQPQHF; CDR3nt: TGTGCCAGCAGCTTAGGGTCTTTTTCCAGGGACGTCGGTAGCAATCAGCCCCAGCATTTT
j_gene: TRBJ2-4; d_gene: -; abundance: many; v_gene: TRBV20-1; CDR3aa: CSASWVANKNIQYF; CDR3nt: TGCAGTGCTAGTTGGGTAGCGAACAAAAACATTCAGTACTTC
j_gene: TRBJ2-7; d_gene: -; abundance: few; v_gene: TRBV30; CDR3aa: CAWSTNQGEQYF; CDR3nt: TGTGCCTGGTCGACAAATCAAGGGGAGCAGTACTTC
j_gene: TRBJ2-1; d_gene: -; abundance: many; v_gene: TRBV29-1; CDR3aa: CSVEARGVAGSYNEQFF; CDR3nt: TGCAGCGTTGAGGCCAGGGGAGTGGCCGGCTCCTACAATGAGCAGTTCTTC
j_gene: TRBJ1-2; d_gene: -; abundance: -; v_gene: TRBV11-2; CDR3aa: CTSSLDFYGYTF; CDR3nt: TGTACCAGCAGCTTAGATTTCTATGGCTACACCTTC
j_gene: TRBJ2-3; d_gene: -; abundance: few; v_gene: TRBV7-2; CDR3aa: CASSLSPTGTDTQYF; CDR3nt: TGTGCCAGCAGCTTATCCCCTACGGGCACAGATACGCAGTATTTT
j_gene: TRBJ2-5; d_gene: -; abundance: many; v_gene: TRBV20-1; CDR3aa: CSASGSGYQETQYF; CDR3nt: TGCAGTGCTTCGGGTAGCGGATACCAAGAGACCCAGTACTTC
j_gene: TRBJ1-1; d_gene: -; abundance: many; v_gene: TRBV5-6; CDR3aa: CASRRARTNTEAFF; CDR3nt: TGTGCCAGCCGCCGGGCCAGGACGAACACTGAAGCTTTCTTT
j_gene: TRBJ1-4; d_gene: TRBD1; abundance: many; v_gene: TRBV20-1; CDR3aa: CSASSGQVNEKLFF; CDR3nt: TGCAGTGCTAGCTCCGGACAGGTTAATGAAAAACTGTTTTTT
j_gene: TRBJ1-1; d_gene: TRBD1; abundance: many; v_gene: TRBV6-1; CDR3aa: CASGDRARNTEAFF; CDR3nt: TGTGCCAGCGGAGACAGGGCCCGGAACACTGAAGCTTTCTTT
j_gene: TRBJ2-1; d_gene: -; abundance: few; v_gene: TRBV19; CDR3aa: CASSRTHEQFF; CDR3nt: TGTGCCAGTAGTCGTACCCATGAGCAGTTCTTC
j_gene: TRBJ2-7; d_gene: -; abundance: few; v_gene: TRBV18; CDR3aa: CASSPRSGDEQYF; CDR3nt: TGTGCCAGCTCACCGAGGTCAGGGGACGAGCAGTACTTC
j_gene: TRBJ2-1; d_gene: TRBD2; abundance: many; v_gene: TRBV5-1; CDR3aa: CASSPEIAGDEQFF; CDR3nt: TGCGCCAGCAGCCCCGAAATAGCGGGAGACGAGCAGTTCTTC
j_gene: TRBJ1-1; d_gene: -; abundance: few; v_gene: TRBV28; CDR3aa: CASSSGFGEAFF; CDR3nt: TGTGCCAGCAGTTCAGGGTTTGGTGAAGCTTTCTTT
j_gene: TRBJ1-2; d_gene: TRBD1; abundance: -; v_gene: TRBV12-3/TRBV12-4; CDR3aa: CASSWPGQGTDGYTF; CDR3nt: TGTGCCAGCAGTTGGCCGGGACAGGGGACCGATGGCTACACCTTC
j_gene: TRBJ2-1; d_gene: -; abundance: many; v_gene: TRBV29-1; CDR3aa: CSVGSGHEQFF; CDR3nt: TGCAGCGTTGGTAGTGGGCATGAGCAGTTCTTC
j_gene: TRBJ2-2; d_gene: -; abundance: many; v_gene: TRBV5-1; CDR3aa: CASSLDLPLTGELFF; CDR3nt: TGCGCCAGCAGCTTGGACCTTCCACTCACCGGGGAGCTGTTTTTT
j_gene: TRBJ2-1; d_gene: TRBD2; abundance: many; v_gene: TRBV4-1; CDR3aa: CASSLAGVSNEQFF; CDR3nt: TGCGCCAGCAGTCTAGCGGGAGTGTCCAATGAGCAGTTCTTC
j_gene: TRBJ2-7; d_gene: -; abundance: few; v_gene: TRBV6-1; CDR3aa: CASSEPLRQAYEQYF; CDR3nt: TGTGCCAGCAGTGAACCCTTGCGACAGGCCTACGAGCAGTACTTC
j_gene: TRBJ2-2; d_gene: -; abundance: many; v_gene: TRBV12-3/TRBV12-4; CDR3aa: CASSPSQGNGELFF; CDR3nt: TGTGCCAGCAGTCCATCCCAGGGTAACGGGGAGCTGTTTTTT
j_gene: TRBJ1-1; d_gene: -; abundance: many; v_gene: TRBV5-1; CDR3aa: CASSLVDFQNTEAFF; CDR3nt: TGCGCCAGCAGCTTGGTTGACTTCCAGAACACTGAAGCTTTCTTT
j_gene: TRBJ2-7; d_gene: TRBD1; abundance: -; v_gene: TRBV7-9; CDR3aa: CASSQTGVAYEQYF; CDR3nt: TGTGCCAGCAGTCAGACAGGGGTGGCCTACGAGCAGTACTTC
j_gene: TRBJ2-7; d_gene: -; abundance: many; v_gene: TRBV20-1; CDR3aa: CSARDGSGGTLYEQYF; CDR3nt: TGCAGTGCTAGAGATGGTAGTGGCGGGACCCTCTACGAGCAGTACTTC
j_gene: TRBJ2-1; d_gene: -; abundance: -; v_gene: TRBV9; CDR3aa: CASSVSSASSYNEQFF; CDR3nt: TGTGCCAGCAGCGTATCCAGCGCGAGCTCCTACAATGAGCAGTTCTTC
j_gene: TRBJ1-1; d_gene: -; abundance: few; v_gene: TRBV5-1; CDR3aa: CASSPPAGANTEAFF; CDR3nt: TGCGCCAGCAGCCCCCCCGCGGGGGCGAACACTGAAGCTTTCTTT